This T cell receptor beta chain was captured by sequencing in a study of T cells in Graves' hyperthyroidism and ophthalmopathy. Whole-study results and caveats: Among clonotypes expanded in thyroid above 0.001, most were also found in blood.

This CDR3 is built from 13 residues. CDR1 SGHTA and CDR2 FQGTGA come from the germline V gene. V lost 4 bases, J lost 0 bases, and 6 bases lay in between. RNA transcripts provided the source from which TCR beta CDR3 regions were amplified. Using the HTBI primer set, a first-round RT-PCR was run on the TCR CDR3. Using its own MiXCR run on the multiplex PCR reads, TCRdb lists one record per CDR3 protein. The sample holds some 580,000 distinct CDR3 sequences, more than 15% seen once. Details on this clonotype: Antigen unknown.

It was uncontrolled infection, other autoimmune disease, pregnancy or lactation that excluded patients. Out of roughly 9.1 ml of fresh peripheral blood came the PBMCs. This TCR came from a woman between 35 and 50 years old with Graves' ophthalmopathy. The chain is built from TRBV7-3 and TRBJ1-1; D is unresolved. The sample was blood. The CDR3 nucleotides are TGTGCCAGCAGCTCATACTTGAACACTGAAGCTTTCTTT. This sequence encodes CASSSYLNTEAFF.